These 3 T cell receptor beta chains were sequenced from one sample in a study of T cells in women clearing cervical HPV infection. Sequenced by immunoSEQ multiplex PCR; TCRdb stores in-frame clones only, minus some. The sample table includes fewer than 35,000 clones. The sample consisted of blood buffy coat. The receptors shown here come from a woman aged 18-69 years with a cervical HPV16 infection that either progressed to CIN3+ or cleared (not recorded which).

Details on this clone: Other nucleotide sequences from this sample produce the same CDR3. Partial CDR3 DNA: TGCGCCAGCAGCTTGGACAAGAACACTGAA. Translated, it gives CASSLDKNTE. The CDR3 in full is CASSLDKNTEAFF. This chain joins TRBV5-1 and TRBJ1-1; no definite D call. The CDR3 end lies 3 residues beyond the end of the read and is filled in from the germline J gene. V lost 0 bases and J lost 1, with 4 bases in between. From germline, CDR1 is SGHRS and CDR2 YFSETQ. The CDR3 spans 13 residues.

Points on this clone: The CDR3 goes on 3 residues after the read ends, and that part is filled in from the germline J gene. V and J are TRBV30 and TRBJ2-1; D is perhaps TRBD2 (7 bases). The CDR3 is made up of 14 amino acids. The ends were cut back, 3 bases at V and 8 bases at J, with 17 bases in the middle. From germline, CDR1 is GTSNPN and CDR2 SVGIG (reference sequence). CDR3 region: CAWRGGLAEDEQFF. The sequenced CDR3 bases are TGTGCCTGGAGGGGGGGGCTAGCCGAGGATGAG.

As concerns this clone: The missing CDR3 end, 3 residues past where the read stops, is filled in from the germline J gene. This chain links TRBV2 with TRBJ2-2; TRBD1 agrees at 8 bases. The germline gives CDR1 SNHLY, CDR2 FYNNEI. CDR3 length: 15 residues. Partial CDR3 DNA: TGTGCCAGCGGTCCGAGACAGGGGAGTGATTCACCG. Protein sequence: CASGPRQGSDSP. The entire CDR3 protein reads CASGPRQGSDSPLFF.